This T cell receptor (beta chain) is drawn from a study of early T cells in non-severe SARS-CoV-2 infection. Study overall: Sequencing of unsorted whole blood was done on bulk RNA, leaving chains unpaired.

The germline gives CDR1 MDHEN, CDR2 SYDVKM. V lost 7 bases, J lost 4 bases, and 16 bases lay in between. The CDR3 contains 15 residues. Unique molecular identifiers were attached to individual cDNA molecules. A single record per CDR3 protein comes from TCRdb applying MiXCR to the 5' RACE reads. In the table there are more than 90,000 distinct CDR3 sequences, about 13% of which are singletons. The table lists this clonotype with a few counts. The source is an adult who was a healthcare worker with PCR-confirmed SARS-CoV-2 infection or an uninfected control (not recorded which). Sequencing was done on a sample of whole blood. J is TRBJ2-2 and V is TRBV28; D possibly corresponds to TRBD2 (5 bases). CDR3 protein: CASTLQRLSTGELFF. The CDR3, as DNA: TGTGCCAGCACCCTTCAAAGACTATCCACCGGGGAGCTGTTTTTT.